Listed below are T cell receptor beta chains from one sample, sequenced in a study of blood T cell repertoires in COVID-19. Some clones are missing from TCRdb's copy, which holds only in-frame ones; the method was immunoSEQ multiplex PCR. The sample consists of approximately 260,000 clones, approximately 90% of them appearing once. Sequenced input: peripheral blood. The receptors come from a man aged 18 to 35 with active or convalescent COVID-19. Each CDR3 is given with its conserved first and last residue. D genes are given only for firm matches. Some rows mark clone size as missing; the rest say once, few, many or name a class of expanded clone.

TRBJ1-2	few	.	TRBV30	TGTGCCTGGAGTCCCTCGACTGCTCACCCCTGGGGCTACACCTTC	CAWSPSTAHPWGYTF
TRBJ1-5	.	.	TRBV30	TGTGCCTGGAGTCCCAAAGGGGATCAGCCCCAGCATTTT	CAWSPKGDQPQHF
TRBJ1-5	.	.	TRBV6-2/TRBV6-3	TGTGCCAGCAGTTACTCGAACCAGGGAAATCAGCCCCAGCATTTT	CASSYSNQGNQPQHF
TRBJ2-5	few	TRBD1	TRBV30	TGTGCCTGGAGTGTACAGGGGGAGACCCAGTACTTC	CAWSVQGETQYF
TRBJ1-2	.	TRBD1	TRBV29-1	TGCAGCGCCACTGGACAGGGGAAAAAAGGCTACACCTTC	CSATGQGKKGYTF
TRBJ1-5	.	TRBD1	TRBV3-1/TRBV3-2	TGTGCCAGCAGCCCCGGGACAGGGGGCGATCAGCCCCAGCATTTT	CASSPGTGGDQPQHF
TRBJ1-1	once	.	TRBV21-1	TGTGCCAGCAGCAAACCAAAACCAGAGGACAGGGGCGTAGTTTTTGGCACTGAAGCTTTCTTT	CASSKPKPEDRGVVFGTEAFF
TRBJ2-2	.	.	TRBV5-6	TGTGCCAGCACTAGCTTCGGGGAGCTGTTTTTT	CASTSFGELFF
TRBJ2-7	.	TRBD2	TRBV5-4	TGTGCCAGCAGCTTCCTAGCGGGGGGCGACGAGCAGTACTTC	CASSFLAGGDEQYF
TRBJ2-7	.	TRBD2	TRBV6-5	TGTGCCAGCAGTCCTGGACTAGCGGGGCACTACGAGCAGTACTTC	CASSPGLAGHYEQYF
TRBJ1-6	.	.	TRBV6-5	TGTGCCAGCAGTTACAGCCAGGGGAATTCACCCCTCCACTTT	CASSYSQGNSPLHF
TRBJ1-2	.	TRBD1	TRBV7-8	TGTGCCAGCAGCCCGACGGGGACAGGGGGGTTCGCGGATGGCTACACCTTC	CASSPTGTGGFADGYTF
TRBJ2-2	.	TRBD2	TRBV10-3	TGTGCCATCAGTGAGTCGCGGAGCGGGGTTACGAACACCGGGGAGCTGTTTTTT	CAISESRSGVTNTGELFF
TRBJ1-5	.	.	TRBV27	TGTGCCAGCAGTTTCTCAGCGGGGCCTTACAATCAGCCCCAGCATTTT	CASSFSAGPYNQPQHF